These 29 T cell receptor beta chains share one sample of origin, sequenced in a study of response to subunit inactivated influenza vaccine. TCRdb re-called the RT-PCR reads with MiXCR, one entry per CDR3 protein. The top ten hold approximately 3% of the sample, which has approximately 520,000 distinct CDR3 sequences, 16% seen once. The source material was CD4+ T cells sorted from PBMCs, sampled about 24 months after vaccination. Receptors originate from a man between 45 and 75 years old who received an inactivated influenza vaccine.

This clonotype came up a few times. A junction boundary mismatches the germline segment, possibly from a read error. V gene TRBV4-3 combines with J gene TRBJ1-2; D not certain. The germline V gene encodes CDR1 LGHNA and CDR2 YSLEER. This CDR3 is 13 amino acids long. This chain's CDR3 is CASSQEAGSTLEF. Written as DNA, the CDR3 is TGCGCCAGCAGCCAAGAGGCCGGGTCCACATTAGAATTC.

This clonotype was recorded a few times. This chain links TRBV5-1 with TRBJ2-3; TRBD1 might be the D (5 bases). The CDR3 covers 15 residues. The V gene's germline CDR1 is SGHRS and CDR2 YFSETQ. Trimming pared 2 bases from V and 4 bases from J, leaving 14 bases between. CDR3 bases: TGCGCCAGCAGCTTTCGCCAGGGATTGCCAGATACGCAGTATTTT. It codes for CASSFRQGLPDTQYF.

The rearrangement links TRBV18 to TRBJ2-3, with TRBD2 identical over 7 bases. The CDR3 extends over 19 amino acids. Germline assignment: CDR1 KGHSH and CDR2 LQKENI. With 3 bases clipped from V and 4 bases from J, the junction kept 19 bases outside the gene matches. CDR3 bases: TGTGCCAGCTCACCGGTGGTTCGAGGCGGGAGCCCCTTATCAGATACGCAGTATTTT. Protein: CASSPVVRGGSPLSDTQYF.

This clonotype has just a few counts. The V call is TRBV5-1, the J call TRBJ1-2, with a tentative D call TRBD1 (6 bases). The V end was cut by 0 bases, the J end by 1 base, with 10 bases between. CDR1 and CDR2 from the germline V gene are SGHRS and YFSETQ. CDR3 length: 15 residues. The CDR3 is CASSLAGQSNYGYTF. The CDR3 DNA reads as TGCGCCAGCAGCTTGGCAGGACAGAGTAACTATGGCTACACCTTC.

V and J are TRBV19 and TRBJ1-1, with 9 nucleotides matching TRBD1. The junction had 12 bases not matched to a gene; V was cut back by 8 bases and J by 8 bases. Per germline, CDR1 LNHDA and CDR2 SQIVND (reference sequence). This CDR3 has 14 residues. CDR3 in amino acids: CASQTGQGKSEAFF. Written as DNA, the CDR3 is TGTGCCAGTCAGACTGGACAGGGGAAATCGGAAGCTTTCTTT.

This clonotype was picked up many times. The rearrangement uses TRBV6-1 and TRBJ2-2; 12 bases are shared with TRBD2. This CDR3 has 15 amino acids. With 6 bases clipped from V and 5 bases from J, the junction kept 4 bases outside the gene matches. Per the germline V gene, CDR1 is MNHNS and CDR2 is SASEGT. CDR3 DNA: TGTGCCAGCAGCAAACTAGCGGGGGGTACCGGGGAGCTGTTTTTT. Amino acid sequence: CASSKLAGGTGELFF.

In its sample, this clonotype was seen many times. The CDR3 loop is CSVRIGGQGNEQFF. CDR3 nucleotide sequence: TGCAGCGTTAGGATAGGGGGCCAGGGCAATGAGCAGTTCTTC. The chain has TRBV29-1 and TRBJ2-1, with TRBD1 matching over 7 bases. Trimming took 5 bases from V and 6 from J; bases not matched to a gene: 10. The germline V gene has CDR1 SQVTM and CDR2 ANQGSEA. The CDR3 is made up of 14 amino acids.

The rearrangement joins TRBV5-1 to TRBJ1-1; 8 nucleotides agree with TRBD1. The V and J ends lost 0 bases and 7 bases, in that order; junction bases with no gene match: 8. The CDR3 is 15 residues long. Germline V gene data show CDR1 as SGHRS and CDR2 as YFSETQ. CDR3 sequence reads: CASSLGPGQAVEAFF. The CDR3 region has the DNA TGCGCCAGCAGCTTGGGTCCGGGACAGGCAGTTGAAGCTTTCTTT.

The V and J genes are TRBV23-1 and TRBJ1-5, with a tentative D call TRBD1 (5 bases). Being an ORF, TRBV23-1 has a function that is uncertain. This CDR3 comprises 20 residues. Trimming pared 0 bases from V and 2 bases from J, leaving 23 bases between. In nucleotides, the CDR3 is TGCGCCAGCAGTCAATCGTTAAGGATGAGGGGCCTTTATGGCAATCAGCCCCAGCATTTT. It yields the protein CASSQSLRMRGLYGNQPQHF.

The rearrangement joins TRBV12-3 or TRBV12-4 to TRBJ1-5; 7 bases map to TRBD1. This CDR3 has 15 residues. The V and J ends lost 4 bases and 4 bases, in that order; junction bases with no gene match: 7. The CDR3 sequence: CASSSHLRGNQPQHF. The CDR3, as DNA: TGTGCCAGCAGTTCCCACCTCAGGGGGAATCAGCCCCAGCATTTT.

This clonotype was detected ten times or more. J is TRBJ2-1 and V is TRBV29-1; a possible D gene is TRBD2 (6 bases). This CDR3 spans 13 amino acids. V was shortened by 4 bases and J by 4 bases, with 11 bases between the two germline ends. CDR1 is SQVTM and CDR2 is ANQGSEA in the germline V gene. In DNA, the CDR3 is TGCAGCGTTGTTCCGGCGGGGTACAATGAGCAGTTCTTC. This translates into CSVVPAGYNEQFF.

Regarding this clonotype: This clone may be a read error of a much larger clone one base away. The CDR3 region is CASSPGYYGYTF. In DNA, the CDR3 is TGTGCCAGCAGCCCCGGGTACTATGGCTACACCTTC. The V call is TRBV12-3 or TRBV12-4, the J call TRBJ1-2; D gene unclear. There are 12 residues in the CDR3. Trimming removed 6 bases at V and 3 bases at J, with 8 bases between.

This clonotype was picked up a small number of times. This chain joins TRBV9 and TRBJ2-2; TRBD2 aligns across 10 bases. V dropped 3 bases and J dropped 6; count of bases not matched to a gene: 14. The CDR3 covers 18 residues. Germline assignment: CDR1 SGDLS and CDR2 YYNGEE. CDR3 DNA sequence: TGTGCCAGCAGCGCCTATTCCTCTAGCGGGAGTTCCCCCGGGGAGCTGTTTTTT. This gives the protein CASSAYSSSGSSPGELFF.

The chain is built from TRBV7-2 and TRBJ2-7, with a tentative D call TRBD1 (5 bases). The CDR3 runs 15 residues. Between the trimmed V and J ends, which lost 2 bases and 1 base, there was a span of 12 bases. CDR1 and CDR2 from the germline V gene are SGHTA and FQGNSA. In DNA form, the CDR3 reads TGTGCCAGCAGCTTATCGACAGTCCAGTCCTACGAGCAGTACTTC. Protein product: CASSLSTVQSYEQYF.

The rearrangement uses TRBV5-6 and TRBJ2-4; TRBD2 is a possible D gene (6 bases). Trimming removed 2 bases at V and 16 bases at J, with 16 bases between. The CDR3 loop spans 12 amino acids. Germline loops: CDR1 SGHDT, CDR2 YYEEEE. The CDR3 sequence is CASSFMRDEEYF. For the CDR3, the DNA is TGTGCCAGCAGCTTTATGCGGGACGAGGAATACTTC.

The chain links TRBV29-1 to TRBJ2-1, with 9 bases fitting TRBD2. The CDR3 consists of 16 residues. Per germline, CDR1 SQVTM and CDR2 ANQGSEA. After removal of 4 bases from V and 5 bases from J, the junction contained 12 bases not matched to a gene. The CDR3 bases are TGCAGCGTTGCCTTTATCGATAGCGGGGGTGACAATGAGCAGTTCTTC. Amino acid sequence: CSVAFIDSGGDNEQFF.

This clonotype occurred a few times. V is TRBV20-1 and J is TRBJ2-7, with D possibly matching TRBD2 (5 bases). The CDR3 is 12 amino acids. Germline V gives CDR1 DFQATT, CDR2 SNEGSKA (reference sequence). Trimming shortened V by 6 bases and J by 6 bases, and 15 bases separated the two germline ends. CDR3 bases: TGCAGTGCCCGAGGCGAGGGAATCGAGCAGTACTTC. It encodes CSARGEGIEQYF.

A few counts support this clonotype. The gene calls are TRBV6-1 and TRBJ2-6, with a tentative D call TRBD2 (6 bases). Germline loops: CDR1 MNHNS, CDR2 SASEGT. Trimming shortened V by 4 bases and J by 10 bases, and 8 bases separated the two germline ends. This CDR3 spans 12 amino acids. The CDR3 sequence is CASSAEGNVLTF. The CDR3 coding sequence is TGTGCCAGCAGTGCGGAGGGGAACGTCCTGACTTTC.

There are a few counts of this clonotype. The chain couples TRBV12-3 or TRBV12-4 to TRBJ1-2; 9 bases map to TRBD1. This CDR3 contains 15 residues. Trimming cost V 5 bases and J 5 bases; bases outside gene matches: 9. The CDR3 sequence is CASSVKQGALYGYTF. CDR3 sequence (DNA): TGTGCCAGCAGTGTAAAACAGGGGGCCCTATATGGCTACACCTTC.

This clonotype appeared many times. The V call is TRBV11-2, the J call TRBJ1-1; maybe TRBD1 (6 bases). Trimming took off 3 bases at V and 0 bases at J, with 23 bases between the two ends. Per the germline V gene, CDR1 is SGHAT and CDR2 is FQNNGV. This CDR3 region has 19 residues. The CDR3 DNA is TGTGCCAGCAGCTTTCGTCGGGGGGCGGGAGGGGAGATGAACACTGAAGCTTTCTTT. Protein product: CASSFRRGAGGEMNTEAFF.

This clonotype has at least ten counts. This chain uses TRBV5-1 with TRBJ2-1, with 8 nucleotides matching TRBD1. This CDR3 is built from 16 residues. V dropped 2 bases and J dropped 10; count of bases not matched to a gene: 14. Looked up from germline, CDR1 is SGHRS and CDR2 is YFSETQ. This chain's CDR3 is CASSLRQDRGRGEQFF. CDR3 bases: TGCGCCAGCAGCTTACGCCAAGACAGGGGACGAGGCGAGCAGTTCTTC. The variable domain in full, completed from reference TRBV5-1 and TRBJ2-1, reads KAGVTQTPRYLIKTRGQQVTLSCSPISGHRSVSWYQQTPGQGLQFLFEYFSETQRNKGNFPGRFSGRQFSNSRSEMNVSTLELGDSALYLCASSLRQDRGRGEQFFGPGTRLTVL.

This chain connects TRBV7-2 to TRBJ2-7; 8 bases agree with TRBD2. Per the germline V gene, CDR1 is SGHTA and CDR2 is FQGNSA. The length of the CDR3 is 14 residues. Trimming at V came to 5 bases and at J to 3 bases, leaving 6 bases not matched to a gene. Here the CDR3 reads CASSLSGAIYEQYF. The CDR3, as DNA: TGTGCCAGCAGCCTTAGCGGGGCGATCTACGAGCAGTACTTC.

This chain joins TRBV7-2 and TRBJ1-6; possibly TRBD1 for D (5 bases). Trimming removed 1 base at V and 8 bases at J, with 15 bases between. The germline CDR1 and CDR2 sequences are SGHTA and FQGNSA. This CDR3 is built from 16 residues. CDR3 amino acids: CASSLGIWGPYSPLHF. For the CDR3, the DNA is TGTGCCAGCAGCTTAGGGATTTGGGGCCCTTATTCACCCCTCCACTTT. The full variable domain, in which reference TRBV7-2 and TRBJ1-6 provide the parts outside the CDR3, is GAGVSQSPSNKVTEKGKDVELRCDPISGHTALYWYRQSLGQGLEFLIYFQGNSAPDKSGLPSDRFSAERTGGSVSTLTIQRTQQEDSAVYLCASSLGIWGPYSPLHFGNGTRLTVT.

This clonotype was seen a few times. The V gene is TRBV5-1, the J gene TRBJ2-7; 12 nucleotides align to TRBD2. Per germline, CDR1 SGHRS and CDR2 YFSETQ. Trimming took 4 bases from V and 0 from J; bases not matched to a gene: 8. The CDR3 runs to 17 residues. CDR3 sequence reads: CASSKTGTSGSSYEQYF. CDR3 in DNA: TGCGCCAGCAGCAAAACTGGGACTAGCGGGTCCTCCTACGAGCAGTACTTC.

CDR3 in amino acids: CASTLLVTGELFF. CDR3 DNA sequence: TGTGCCAGCACCCTACTAGTAACCGGGGAGCTGTTTTTT. The chain carries TRBV12-3 or TRBV12-4 and TRBJ2-2; tentative D call: TRBD2 (5 bases). The ends were cut back, 7 bases at V and 5 bases at J, with 11 bases in the middle. The CDR3 contains 13 residues.

This clonotype was recorded a few times. The chain carries TRBV6-2 or TRBV6-3 and TRBJ2-1; possibly TRBD2 for D (6 bases). This CDR3 region has 14 residues. V was clipped by 7 bases and J by 1 base, with 11 bases between them. Germline assignment: CDR1 MNHEY and CDR2 SVGEGT. The DNA for the CDR3 is TGTGCCAGCATTATTAGCGGTTCCTACAATGAGCAGTTCTTC. The encoded protein is CASIISGSYNEQFF.

This clonotype was recorded a few times. This chain connects TRBV6-1 to TRBJ2-7, with a weak D call TRBD2 (7 bases). The CDR3 is 16 residues long. Germline CDR1 MNHNS, CDR2 SASEGT. The V end was cut by 5 bases, the J end by 0 bases, with 17 bases between. In nucleotides, the CDR3 is TGTGCCAGCAGTACGGGGGGCGGAGGGAGCTCCTACGAGCAGTACTTC. It codes for CASSTGGGGSSYEQYF.

This clonotype was recorded at least ten times. The J gene is TRBJ2-7, the V gene TRBV25-1, with TRBD2 identical over 10 bases. CDR1 and CDR2 (germline): MGHDK, SYGVNS. This CDR3 is 14 amino acids long. V lost 6 bases and J lost 0; bases outside the gene matches: 2. The CDR3, as DNA: TGTGCCAGCAGAAGGACTAGCGGCTCCTACGAGCAGTACTTC. Translating it yields CASRRTSGSYEQYF.

The DNA for the CDR3 is TGTGCCAGCAGCGAGCCGGGGACAGCTAATTCACCCCTCCACTTT. It yields the protein CASSEPGTANSPLHF. The chain recombines TRBV5-4 with TRBJ1-6, with TRBD1 matching over 7 bases. The CDR3 consists of 15 residues. In germline, CDR1 is SGHNT, CDR2 YYREEE (reference sequence). J gave up 6 bases and V 4 bases, and 7 bases lay outside the gene matches.